This T cell receptor beta chain was captured by sequencing in a study of blood T cell repertoires in COVID-19. The overall study: Researchers got acute and convalescent COVID-19 samples from the United States, Italy and Spain. In each case, the material was cDNA or gDNA derived from T cells, B-cell-depleted T cells, or PBMCs.

This clone was picked up one time. As processed by the authors: Cell counts per sample came from amplifying reference gene primers. Profiling relied on immunoSEQ multiplex PCR, and the TCRdb table lists in-frame clones only, not all of them. V, J and clone size are those of that table, while D and trimming were read from the DNA. The sample has about 250,000 clones, approximately 86% seen once. This TCR was recovered from a man aged 80 or over with acute or convalescent COVID-19. Sequenced: peripheral blood.

CDR3 coding DNA: TGTGCTAGTGGTTCCCTACCGGTAGGGGGCGCCGGGTTCTACACTGAAGCTTTCTTT. It translates to CASGSLPVGGAGFYTEAFF. The chain carries TRBV12-5 and TRBJ1-1; 7 bases fit TRBD1. Germline CDR1 reads LGHNT; CDR2 reads FRNRAP. The CDR3 runs 19 residues. The trim removed 4 bases at V and 3 bases at J, leaving 20 bases unmatched.